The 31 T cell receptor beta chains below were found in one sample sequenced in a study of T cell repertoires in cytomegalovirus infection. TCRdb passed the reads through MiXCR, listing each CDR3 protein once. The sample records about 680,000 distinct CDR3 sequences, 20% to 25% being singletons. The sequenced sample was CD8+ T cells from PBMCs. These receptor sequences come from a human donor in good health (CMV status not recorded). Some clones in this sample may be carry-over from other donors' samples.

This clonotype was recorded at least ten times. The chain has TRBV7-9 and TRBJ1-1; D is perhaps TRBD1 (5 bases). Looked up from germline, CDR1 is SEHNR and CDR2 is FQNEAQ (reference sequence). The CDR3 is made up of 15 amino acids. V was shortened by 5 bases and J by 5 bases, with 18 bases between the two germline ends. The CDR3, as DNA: TGTGCCAGCAGCAGAAGAGGGGACCCTCGGACTGAAGCTTTCTTT. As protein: CASSRRGDPRTEAFF.

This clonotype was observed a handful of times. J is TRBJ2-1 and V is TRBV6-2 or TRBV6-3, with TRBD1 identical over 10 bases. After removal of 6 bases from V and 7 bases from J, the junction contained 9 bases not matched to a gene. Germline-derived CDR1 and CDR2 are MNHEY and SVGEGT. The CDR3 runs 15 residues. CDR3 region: CASSTGTGVPNEQFF. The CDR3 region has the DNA TGTGCCAGCAGCACCGGGACAGGGGTTCCAAATGAGCAGTTCTTC.

The CDR3 DNA follows: TGTGCCAGCAGTTTCCCCCGCGGGAATCAGCCCCAGCATTTT. It is translated as CASSFPRGNQPQHF. This sequence joins TRBV28 and TRBJ1-5; D is uncertain. V was shortened by 3 bases and J by 4 bases, with 10 bases between the two germline ends. The CDR3 spans 14 residues. Per the germline V gene, CDR1 is MDHEN and CDR2 is SYDVKM.

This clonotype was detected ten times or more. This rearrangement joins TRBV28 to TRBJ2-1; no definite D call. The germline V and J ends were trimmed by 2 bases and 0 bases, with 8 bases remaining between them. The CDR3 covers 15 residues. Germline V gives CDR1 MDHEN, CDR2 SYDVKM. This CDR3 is CASSLLGDSYNEQFF. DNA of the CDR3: TGTGCCAGCAGTTTACTGGGTGACTCCTACAATGAGCAGTTCTTC.

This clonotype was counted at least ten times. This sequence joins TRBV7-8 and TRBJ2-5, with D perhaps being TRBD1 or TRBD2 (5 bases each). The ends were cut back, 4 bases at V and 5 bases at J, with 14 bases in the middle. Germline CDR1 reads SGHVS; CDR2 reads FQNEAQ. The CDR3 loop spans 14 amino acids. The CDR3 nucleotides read TGTGCCAGCAGCTCCCTGGGGGTGGGGGAGACCCAGTACTTC. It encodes CASSSLGVGETQYF.

CDR3 region: CASSQDTFGNQPQHF. The CDR3 nucleotides are TGCGCCAGCAGCCAAGATACGTTTGGCAATCAGCCCCAGCATTTT. The rearrangement links TRBV4-1 to TRBJ1-5, with D hard to call. The CDR3 runs to 15 residues. V lost 0 bases to trimming and J lost 2 bases, with 8 bases between them. Germline CDR1 and CDR2: MGHRA and YSYEKL.

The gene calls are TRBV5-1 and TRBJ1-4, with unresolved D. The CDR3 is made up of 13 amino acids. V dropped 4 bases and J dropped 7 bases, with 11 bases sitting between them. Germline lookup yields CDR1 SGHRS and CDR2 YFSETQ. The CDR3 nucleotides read TGCGCCAGCAGCCCTTGGGTGGGTGAAAAACTGTTTTTT. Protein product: CASSPWVGEKLFF.

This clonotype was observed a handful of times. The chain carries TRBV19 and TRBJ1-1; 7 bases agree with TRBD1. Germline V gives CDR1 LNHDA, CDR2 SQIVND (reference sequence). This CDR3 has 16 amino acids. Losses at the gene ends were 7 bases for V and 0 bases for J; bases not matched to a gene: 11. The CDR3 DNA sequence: TGTGCCAGTACCCCTTGGGGACAGACGATGAACACTGAAGCTTTCTTT. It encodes CASTPWGQTMNTEAFF.

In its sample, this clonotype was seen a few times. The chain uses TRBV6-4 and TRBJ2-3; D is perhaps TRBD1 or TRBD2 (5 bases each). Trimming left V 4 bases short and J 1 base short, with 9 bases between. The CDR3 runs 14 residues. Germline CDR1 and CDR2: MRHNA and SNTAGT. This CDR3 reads CASSGDGGTDTQYF. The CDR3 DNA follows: TGTGCCAGCAGTGGGGACGGAGGCACAGATACGCAGTATTTT.

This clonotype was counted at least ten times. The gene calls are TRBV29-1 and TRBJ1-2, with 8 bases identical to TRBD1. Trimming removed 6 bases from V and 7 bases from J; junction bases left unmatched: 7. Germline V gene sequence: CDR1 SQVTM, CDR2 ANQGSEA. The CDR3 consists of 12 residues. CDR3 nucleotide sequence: TGCAGCGTAGTAGGACAGGGTGGTGGCTACACCTTC. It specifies CSVVGQGGGYTF.

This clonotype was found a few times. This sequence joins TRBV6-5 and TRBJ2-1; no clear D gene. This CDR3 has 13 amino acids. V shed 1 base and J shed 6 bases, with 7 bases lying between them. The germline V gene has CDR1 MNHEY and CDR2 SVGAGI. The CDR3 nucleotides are TGTGCCAGCAGTTACTATTTGGGCAATGAGCAGTTCTTC. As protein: CASSYYLGNEQFF.

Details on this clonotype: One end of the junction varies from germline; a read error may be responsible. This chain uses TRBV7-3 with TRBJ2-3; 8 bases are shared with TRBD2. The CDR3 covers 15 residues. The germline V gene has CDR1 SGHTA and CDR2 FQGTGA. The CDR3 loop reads CANSQTGGQADTQYF. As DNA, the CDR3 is TGTGCCAACAGCCAAACGGGGGGGCAGGCAGATACGCAGTATTTT.

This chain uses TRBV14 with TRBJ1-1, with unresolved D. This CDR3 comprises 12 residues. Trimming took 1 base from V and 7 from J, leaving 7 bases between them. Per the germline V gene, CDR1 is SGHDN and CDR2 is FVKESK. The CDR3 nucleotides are TGTGCCAGCAGCCAAGTCCAGGTTGAAGCTTTCTTT. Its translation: CASSQVQVEAFF. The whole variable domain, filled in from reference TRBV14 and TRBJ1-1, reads EAGVTQFPSHSVIEKGQTVTLRCDPISGHDNLYWYRRVMGKEIKFLLHFVKESKQDESGMPNNRFLAERTGGTYSTLKVQPAELEDSGVYFCASSQVQVEAFFGQGTRLTVV.

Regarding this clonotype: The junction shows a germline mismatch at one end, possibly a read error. CDR3: CASSDGGSGEILFF. The CDR3 coding sequence is TGTGCCAGCAGTGATGGAGGCTCGGGAGAAATACTGTTTTTT. The chain carries TRBV2 and TRBJ1-4; D remains ambiguous. This CDR3 has 14 residues. The germline V gene has CDR1 SNHLY and CDR2 FYNNEI.

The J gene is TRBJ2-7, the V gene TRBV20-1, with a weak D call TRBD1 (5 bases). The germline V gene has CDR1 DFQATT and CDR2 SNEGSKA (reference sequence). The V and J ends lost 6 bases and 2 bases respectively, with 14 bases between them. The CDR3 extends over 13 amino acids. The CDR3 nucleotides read TGCAGTGCGGGGCCGGTGGGTCCCTACGAGCAGTACTTC. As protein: CSAGPVGPYEQYF.

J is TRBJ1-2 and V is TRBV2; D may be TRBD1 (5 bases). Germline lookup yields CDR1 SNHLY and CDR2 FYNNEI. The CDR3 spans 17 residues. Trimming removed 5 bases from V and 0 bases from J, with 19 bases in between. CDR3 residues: CASSHPLVTDPNYGYTF. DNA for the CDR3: TGTGCCAGCAGTCACCCCCTGGTGACAGATCCTAACTATGGCTACACCTTC. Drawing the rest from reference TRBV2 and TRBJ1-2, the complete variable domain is EPEVTQTPSHQVTQMGQEVILRCVPISNHLYFYWYRQILGQKVEFLVSFYNNEISEKSEIFDDQFSVERPDGSNFTLKIRSTKLEDSAMYFCASSHPLVTDPNYGYTFGSGTRLTVV.

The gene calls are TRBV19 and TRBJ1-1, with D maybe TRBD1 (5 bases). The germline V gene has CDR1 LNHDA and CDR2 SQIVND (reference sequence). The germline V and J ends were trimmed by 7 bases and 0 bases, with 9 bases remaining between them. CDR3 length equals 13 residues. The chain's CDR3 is CASKYRLNTEAFF. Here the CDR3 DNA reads TGTGCCAGTAAGTACAGGTTGAACACTGAAGCTTTCTTT.

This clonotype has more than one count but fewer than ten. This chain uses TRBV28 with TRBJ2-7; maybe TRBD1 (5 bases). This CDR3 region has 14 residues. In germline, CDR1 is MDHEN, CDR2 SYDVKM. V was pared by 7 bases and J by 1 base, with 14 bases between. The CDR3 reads CASTEGVGSYEQYF. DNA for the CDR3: TGTGCCAGCACGGAAGGGGTGGGGTCCTACGAGCAGTACTTC. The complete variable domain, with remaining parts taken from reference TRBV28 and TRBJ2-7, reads DVKVTQSSRYLVKRTGEKVFLECVQDMDHENMFWYRQDPGLGLRLIYFSYDVKMKEKGDIPEGYSVSREKKERFSLILESASTNQTSMYLCASTEGVGSYEQYFGPGTRLTVT.

This chain's CDR3 is CASSLADSYNSPLHF. CDR3 coding DNA: TGTGCCAGCAGCTTGGCTGACAGCTATAATTCACCCCTCCACTTT. This rearrangement joins TRBV7-9 to TRBJ1-6; maybe TRBD1 (5 bases). CDR3 length: 15 residues. Germline-derived CDR1 and CDR2 are SEHNR and FQNEAQ (reference sequence). The V gene lost 3 bases and the J gene lost 3 bases, with 9 bases spanning the gap.

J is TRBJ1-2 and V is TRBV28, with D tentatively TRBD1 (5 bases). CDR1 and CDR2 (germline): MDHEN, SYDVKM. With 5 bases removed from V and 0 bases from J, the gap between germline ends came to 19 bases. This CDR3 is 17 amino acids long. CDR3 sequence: CASSLLGGQTANYGYTF. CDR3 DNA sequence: TGTGCCAGCAGTCTACTTGGGGGTCAGACCGCTAACTATGGCTACACCTTC.

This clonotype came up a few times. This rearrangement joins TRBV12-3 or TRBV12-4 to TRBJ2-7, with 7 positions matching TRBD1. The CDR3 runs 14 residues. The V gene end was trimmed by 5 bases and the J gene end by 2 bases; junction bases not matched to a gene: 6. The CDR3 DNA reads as TGTGCCAGCAGTATCACCGGGACAGCCTACGAGCAGTACGTC. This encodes CASSITGTAYEQYV.

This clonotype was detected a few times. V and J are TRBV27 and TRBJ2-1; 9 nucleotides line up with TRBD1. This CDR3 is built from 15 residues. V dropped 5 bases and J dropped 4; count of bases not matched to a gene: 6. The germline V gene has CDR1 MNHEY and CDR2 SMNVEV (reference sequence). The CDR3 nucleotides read TGTGCCAGCAGTCATGGACAGGGGAATTACAATGAGCAGTTCTTC. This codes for CASSHGQGNYNEQFF.

The CDR3 nucleotides are TGTGCCAGTAGCAGGTTTGGGACCCAGGGGGCGAATTCACCCCTCCACTTT. Translated, it gives CASSRFGTQGANSPLHF. V and J are TRBV19 and TRBJ1-6; TRBD1 matches at 8 bases. Trimming removed 6 bases from V and 7 bases from J; junction bases left unmatched: 14. Germline V CDR1 and CDR2: LNHDA, SQIVND (reference sequence). The CDR3 spans 17 residues.

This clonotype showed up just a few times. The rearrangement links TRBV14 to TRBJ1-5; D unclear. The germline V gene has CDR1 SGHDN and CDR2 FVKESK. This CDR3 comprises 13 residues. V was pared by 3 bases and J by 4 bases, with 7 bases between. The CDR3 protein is CASSHLENQPQHF. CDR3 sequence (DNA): TGTGCCAGCAGCCATTTAGAAAATCAGCCCCAGCATTTT. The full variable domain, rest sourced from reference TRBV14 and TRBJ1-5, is EAGVTQFPSHSVIEKGQTVTLRCDPISGHDNLYWYRRVMGKEIKFLLHFVKESKQDESGMPNNRFLAERTGGTYSTLKVQPAELEDSGVYFCASSHLENQPQHFGDGTRLSIL.

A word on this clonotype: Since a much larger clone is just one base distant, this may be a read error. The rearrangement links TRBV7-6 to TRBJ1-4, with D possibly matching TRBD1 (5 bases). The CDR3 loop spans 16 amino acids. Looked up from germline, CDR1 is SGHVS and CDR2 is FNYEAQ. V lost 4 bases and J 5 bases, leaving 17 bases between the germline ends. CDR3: CASSSVLGEGNEKLFF. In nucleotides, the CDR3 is TGTGCCAGCAGCTCCGTATTAGGGGAGGGGAATGAAAAACTGTTTTTT.

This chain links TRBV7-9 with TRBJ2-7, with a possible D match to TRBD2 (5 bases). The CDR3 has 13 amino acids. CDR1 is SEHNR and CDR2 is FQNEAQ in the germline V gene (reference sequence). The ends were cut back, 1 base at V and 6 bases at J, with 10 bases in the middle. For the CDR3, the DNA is TGTGCCAGCAGCTTAGATAACGGAGGCGAGCAGTACTTC. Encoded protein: CASSLDNGGEQYF.

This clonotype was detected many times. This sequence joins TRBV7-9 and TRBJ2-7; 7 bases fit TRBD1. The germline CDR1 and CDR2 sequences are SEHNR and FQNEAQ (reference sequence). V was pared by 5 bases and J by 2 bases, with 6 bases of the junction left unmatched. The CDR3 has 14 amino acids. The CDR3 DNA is TGTGCCAGCAGCCATGGGGGACAGACCTACGAGCAGTACTTC. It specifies CASSHGGQTYEQYF.

The CDR3 sequence is CASSIDLDEETQYF. The DNA for the CDR3 is TGTGCCAGTAGTATAGACCTGGACGAAGAGACCCAGTACTTC. The chain combines TRBV19 with TRBJ2-5; D gene ambiguous. Trimming took off 0 bases at V and 3 bases at J, with 8 bases between the two ends. This CDR3 comprises 14 residues. From germline, CDR1 is LNHDA and CDR2 SQIVND (reference sequence). The full variable domain, in which reference TRBV19 and TRBJ2-5 provide the parts outside the CDR3, is DGGITQSPKYLFRKEGQNVTLSCEQNLNHDAMYWYRQDPGQGLRLIYYSQIVNDFQKGDIAEGYSVSREKKESFPLTVTSAQKNPTAFYLCASSIDLDEETQYFGPGTRLLVL.

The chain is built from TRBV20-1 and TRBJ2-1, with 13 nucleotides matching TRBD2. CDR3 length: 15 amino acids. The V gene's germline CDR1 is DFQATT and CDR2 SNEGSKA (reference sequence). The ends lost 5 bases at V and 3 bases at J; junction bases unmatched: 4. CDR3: CSAHGTSGVYNEQFF. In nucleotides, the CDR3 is TGCAGTGCTCACGGGACTAGCGGGGTCTACAATGAGCAGTTCTTC.

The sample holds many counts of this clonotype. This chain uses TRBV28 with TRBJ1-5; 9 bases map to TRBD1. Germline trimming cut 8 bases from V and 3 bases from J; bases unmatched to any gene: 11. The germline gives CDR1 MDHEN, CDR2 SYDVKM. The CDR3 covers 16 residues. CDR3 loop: CASVTQGTGFNQPQHF. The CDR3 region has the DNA TGTGCCAGCGTCACCCAGGGGACAGGGTTCAATCAGCCCCAGCATTTT.

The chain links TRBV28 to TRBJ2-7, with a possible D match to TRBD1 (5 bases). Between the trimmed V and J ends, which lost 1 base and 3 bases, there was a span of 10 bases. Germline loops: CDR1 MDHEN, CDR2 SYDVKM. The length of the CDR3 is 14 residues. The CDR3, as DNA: TGTGCCAGCAGTTTATCCCTCGACAGCTACGAGCAGTACGTC. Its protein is CASSLSLDSYEQYV.